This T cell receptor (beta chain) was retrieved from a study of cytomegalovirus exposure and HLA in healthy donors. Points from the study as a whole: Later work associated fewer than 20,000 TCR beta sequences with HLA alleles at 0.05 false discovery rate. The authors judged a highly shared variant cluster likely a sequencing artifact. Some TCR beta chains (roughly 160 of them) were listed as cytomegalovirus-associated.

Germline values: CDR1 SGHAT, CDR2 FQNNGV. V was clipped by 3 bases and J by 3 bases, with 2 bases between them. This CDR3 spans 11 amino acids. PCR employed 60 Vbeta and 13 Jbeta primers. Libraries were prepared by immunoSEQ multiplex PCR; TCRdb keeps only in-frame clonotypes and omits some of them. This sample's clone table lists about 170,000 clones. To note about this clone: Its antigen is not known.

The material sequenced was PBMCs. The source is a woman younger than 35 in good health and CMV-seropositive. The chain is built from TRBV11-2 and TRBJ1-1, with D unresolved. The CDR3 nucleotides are TGTGCCAGCAGCTTCGACACTGAAGCTTTCTTT. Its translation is CASSFDTEAFF.